The clone carrying this TCR beta chain was observed once. The data originate from a study of blood T cell repertoires in COVID-19. Libraries were prepared by immunoSEQ multiplex PCR; TCRdb keeps only in-frame clonotypes and omits some of them. In the table there are around 250,000 clones, almost 90% of which are singletons. Germline V gene sequence: CDR1 SGDLS, CDR2 YYNGEE. The CDR3 sequence is 14 residues long. Between the trimmed V and J ends, which lost 2 bases and 6 bases, there was a span of 14 bases. This TCR was sampled from a woman in her sixties with COVID-19, enrolled during active disease. This chain connects TRBV9 to TRBJ1-2; D may be TRBD1 (5 bases). The sample consisted of peripheral blood. The CDR3: CASSVRAAGNGYTF. Written as DNA, the CDR3 is TGTGCCAGCAGCGTTAGGGCGGCAGGGAATGGCTACACCTTC.